A selection of T cell receptor beta chains follows, all from one sample in a study of regulatory T cells in long-lasting Graves disease. MiXCR, applied by TCRdb to the multiplex PCR reads, yields one record per CDR3 protein. Of roughly 360,000 distinct CDR3 sequences listed, 10% to 15% were seen once; the top ten hold under 20%. The sample also formed part of further work on T cells in Graves' hyperthyroidism and ophthalmopathy.

This sample comprised peripheral blood mononuclear cells (PBMCs), obtained at new diagnosis, from a patient treated with antithyroid drugs. Receptors originate from a woman younger than 30 with Graves disease. Each CDR3 is given with its conserved first and last residue.

V gene: TRBV7-2
J gene: TRBJ2-7
CDR3 protein: CASSLSREGRYEQYF

V gene: TRBV7-9
J gene: TRBJ2-4
CDR3 protein: CASSLVFGVSAKNIQYF

V gene: TRBV12-3/TRBV12-4
J gene: TRBJ2-3
CDR3 protein: CASSWTSGGPTDTQYF

V gene: TRBV29-1
J gene: TRBJ1-1
CDR3 protein: CSAGAGGAQGMNTEAFF

V gene: TRBV5-1
J gene: TRBJ1-1
CDR3 protein: CASSSGVRRGTEAFF

V gene: TRBV12-3/TRBV12-4
J gene: TRBJ2-3
CDR3 protein: CASRAMGSKTADTQYF

V gene: TRBV7-9
J gene: TRBJ2-3
CDR3 protein: CASSWASDTQYF

V gene: TRBV27
J gene: TRBJ1-1
CDR3 protein: CASSWIAENTEAFF

V gene: TRBV2
J gene: TRBJ2-5
CDR3 protein: CASSWGGMETQYF

V gene: TRBV16
J gene: TRBJ1-2
CDR3 protein: CASSQLVDYGYTF

V gene: TRBV28
J gene: TRBJ1-5
CDR3 protein: CASNLDRRLSTWRLDQPQHF

V gene: TRBV6-2/TRBV6-3
J gene: TRBJ2-7
CDR3 protein: CASSYATGALYEQYF

V gene: TRBV5-6
J gene: TRBJ1-2
CDR3 protein: CASSLVGMNYGYTF

V gene: TRBV7-2
J gene: TRBJ1-1
CDR3 protein: CASSSRTGQTTEAFF

V gene: TRBV7-9
J gene: TRBJ1-4
CDR3 protein: CASSFVNSREKLFF

V gene: TRBV7-2
J gene: TRBJ2-7
CDR3 protein: CASARGTGTYEQYF

V gene: TRBV11-2
J gene: TRBJ1-6
CDR3 protein: CASSSNRDYNSPLHF

V gene: TRBV7-6
J gene: TRBJ2-3
CDR3 protein: CASRKGFRKMSTDTQYF

V gene: TRBV2
J gene: TRBJ2-5
CDR3 protein: CASSSGGQETQYF

V gene: TRBV7-2
J gene: TRBJ1-2
CDR3 protein: CASMSGRRTLLYTF

V gene: TRBV18
J gene: TRBJ1-6
CDR3 protein: CASSPLDAYNSPLHF

V gene: TRBV18
J gene: TRBJ1-2
CDR3 protein: CASSPGEGFDYGYTF

V gene: TRBV7-9
J gene: TRBJ2-7
CDR3 protein: CASSRDNPYEQYF

V gene: TRBV2
J gene: TRBJ2-3
CDR3 protein: CASQARTGDTQYF

V gene: TRBV7-9
J gene: TRBJ2-3
CDR3 protein: CASSFLAGASRSDTQYF

V gene: TRBV29-1
J gene: TRBJ1-5
CDR3 protein: CSASNRADQPQHF

V gene: TRBV20-1
J gene: TRBJ2-1
CDR3 protein: CSARFAGGPFNEQFF